This section outlines one T cell receptor (beta chain) sequence together with its context. The antigen is unknown. This sample is drawn from a study of CD8+ T cells in alopecia areata. The study, taken as a whole, reports: Sequence data from scalp samples additionally include resident alphabeta T cells of normal skin.

Per germline, CDR1 GTSNPN and CDR2 SVGIG (reference sequence). V was clipped by 0 bases and J by 3 bases, with 15 bases between them. The CDR3 spans 15 residues. Described treatment: oral pan-JAK inhibitor, 5-10 mg twice daily. Starting from PBMCs, sorting isolated CD4+ and CD8+ T cells. It was cDNA, reverse transcribed from extracted RNA, that served as the sequencing template. Method: immunoSEQ multiplex PCR; TCRdb's copy keeps in-frame clones and lacks some. The sample carries about 190,000 clones, around 60% recorded once. The sequences come from CD4+ T cells sorted from blood, collected at week 4, from a patient treated with tofacitinib. The source is a human donor with alopecia areata. The chain combines TRBV30 with TRBJ2-7, with D perhaps given as TRBD1 or TRBD2 (6 bases each). The CDR3 coding sequence is TGTGCCTGGAGTGTACCGGGGGCGAGGAACTACGAGCAGTACTTC. Its translation: CAWSVPGARNYEQYF.